The 27 T cell receptor beta chains given below trace back to one sample, sequenced in a study of T cell responses to AZD1222 COVID-19 vaccine. Generated by immunoSEQ multiplex PCR, the TCRdb table keeps only in-frame clones and is missing some. The sample holds roughly 180,000 clones, approximately 92% seen once. The sample here was peripheral blood, taken 28 days after the second dose of the MenACWY control vaccine. The receptors originated from an adult who received the MenACWY meningococcal vaccine as a control.

The rearrangement uses TRBV5-1 and TRBJ1-4, with unresolved D. The V gene lost 1 base and the J gene lost 5 bases, with 9 bases spanning the gap. The germline gives CDR1 SGHRS, CDR2 YFSETQ. The CDR3 extends over 14 amino acids. CDR3 sequence: CASSLRGQNEKLFF. The CDR3 DNA is TGCGCCAGCAGCTTGAGAGGGCAGAATGAAAAACTGTTTTTT.

This rearrangement joins TRBV7-2 to TRBJ1-6; tentatively, D is TRBD1 (5 bases). Trimming took 6 bases from V and 7 from J, leaving 19 bases between them. Germline V gene data show CDR1 as SGHTA and CDR2 as FQGNSA. The CDR3 consists of 16 residues. This chain's CDR3 is CASSNKPGRSNSPLHF. In nucleotides, the CDR3 is TGTGCCAGCAGTAACAAGCCGGGACGCTCGAATTCACCCCTCCACTTT.

The table lists this clone with a count of one. The chain recombines TRBV7-2 with TRBJ2-6, with no clear D. V dropped 1 base and J dropped 2 bases, with 3 bases sitting between them. CDR1 SGHTA and CDR2 FQGNSA come from the germline V gene. The CDR3 runs 14 residues. The CDR3 sequence: CASSLGAGANVLTF. The CDR3 nucleotides read TGTGCCAGCAGCTTAGGGGCTGGGGCCAACGTCCTGACTTTC.

The sample holds a few counts of this clone. CDR3 amino acids: CASTSTDTQYF. In DNA form, the CDR3 reads TGTGCCAGCACGTCGACAGATACGCAGTATTTT. The chain has TRBV2 and TRBJ2-3; D uncertain. V gave up 7 bases and J gave up 3 bases, with 5 bases separating them. CDR3 length equals 11 residues. Germline CDR1 is SNHLY and CDR2 is FYNNEI.

CDR3 region: CASSFGRGYGYTF. In DNA, the CDR3 is TGTGCCAGCAGCTTTGGACGGGGCTATGGCTACACCTTC. The rearrangement joins TRBV7-2 to TRBJ1-2; unclear D gene. Germline CDR1 is SGHTA and CDR2 is FQGNSA. The CDR3 loop spans 13 amino acids. With 3 bases removed from V and 4 bases from J, the gap between germline ends came to 9 bases.

This sequence joins TRBV10-3 and TRBJ1-6, with D perhaps matching TRBD1 (5 bases). V lost 5 bases and J lost 7, with 9 bases in between. The CDR3 covers 13 residues. Germline CDR1 is ENHRY and CDR2 is SYGVKD. The CDR3 nucleotides are TGTGCCATCAGTTCGACAGAGAATTCACCCCTCCACTTT. Translating gives CAISSTENSPLHF.

The genes are TRBV15 and TRBJ1-4; D is unclear. V shed 3 bases and J shed 8 bases, with 16 bases lying between them. The CDR3 sequence is 15 residues long. Germline CDR1 LNHNV, CDR2 YYDKDF (reference sequence). DNA for the CDR3: TGTGCCACCAGCAGGGCCTCGGGTCCGGAGGAAAAACTGTTTTTT. Amino acids: CATSRASGPEEKLFF. The full variable domain, rest sourced from reference TRBV15 and TRBJ1-4, is DAMVIQNPRYQVTQFGKPVTLSCSQTLNHNVMYWYQQKSSQAPKLLFHYYDKDFNNEADTPDNFQSRRPNTSFCFLDIRSPGLGDTAMYLCATSRASGPEEKLFFGSGTQLSVL.

The V gene is TRBV6-6, the J gene TRBJ1-6; D uncertain. The CDR3 is 14 amino acids. Per the germline V gene, CDR1 is MNHNY and CDR2 is SVGAGI (reference sequence). Deletions cut 7 bases from V and 11 bases from J, with 18 bases between. CDR3 sequence reads: CASTWTASRAPLHF. CDR3 DNA: TGTGCCAGCACCTGGACCGCGTCTAGGGCACCCCTCCACTTT.

The rearrangement links TRBV5-6 to TRBJ1-5, with a weak D call TRBD1 (5 bases). The CDR3 covers 15 residues. Germline V gives CDR1 SGHDT, CDR2 YYEEEE. The V gene lost 3 bases and the J gene lost 6 bases, with 16 bases spanning the gap. The CDR3 DNA sequence: TGTGCCAGCAGCTCCCGTGGAGGGGAAAGTCAGCCCCAGCATTTT. Its protein product is CASSSRGGESQPQHF.

The V gene is TRBV5-1, the J gene TRBJ1-1; D gene ambiguous. The CDR3 has 15 residues. The germline gives CDR1 SGHRS, CDR2 YFSETQ. Between the trimmed V and J ends, which lost 0 bases and 0 bases, there was a span of 9 bases. The CDR3 sequence is CASSLAGPVNTEAFF. DNA for the CDR3: TGCGCCAGCAGCTTGGCCGGACCGGTGAACACTGAAGCTTTCTTT.

V and J are TRBV19 and TRBJ1-1; D ambiguous. The germline CDR1 and CDR2 sequences are LNHDA and SQIVND (reference sequence). This CDR3 comprises 13 residues. V gave up 4 bases and J gave up 1 base, with 7 bases separating them. The CDR3 DNA reads TGTGCCAGTAGTAATTCACCGAACACTGAAGCTTTCTTT. Encoded protein: CASSNSPNTEAFF.

This clone was found once. V usage is TRBV5-1 and J usage is TRBJ2-5; the D call may be TRBD1 or TRBD2 (5 bases each). The CDR3 is 16 residues long. Germline lookup yields CDR1 SGHRS and CDR2 YFSETQ. V shed 2 bases and J shed 2 bases, with 16 bases lying between them. CDR3: CASSFMGPLIQETQYF. DNA for the CDR3: TGCGCCAGCAGCTTCATGGGACCCCTCATACAAGAGACCCAGTACTTC. Filled out from reference TRBV5-1 and TRBJ2-5, the complete variable domain reads KAGVTQTPRYLIKTRGQQVTLSCSPISGHRSVSWYQQTPGQGLQFLFEYFSETQRNKGNFPGRFSGRQFSNSRSEMNVSTLELGDSALYLCASSFMGPLIQETQYFGPGTRLLVL.

CDR3 in DNA: TGCGCCAGCAGCCAAGATGTTGGGGCGGGGTATGGCTACACCTTC. Amino acids: CASSQDVGAGYGYTF. V usage is TRBV4-3 and J usage is TRBJ1-2; D is possibly TRBD1 (5 bases). Germline V gene sequence: CDR1 LGHNA, CDR2 YSLEER. With 0 bases removed from V and 5 bases from J, the gap between germline ends came to 13 bases. This CDR3 region has 15 residues.

The chain couples TRBV5-4 to TRBJ2-5, with 11 bases aligning to TRBD2. The J segment lost 2 bases and the V segment lost 3 bases, leaving 3 bases of the junction unmatched. The CDR3 covers 15 residues. Germline CDR1 is SGHNT and CDR2 is YYREEE (reference sequence). Here the CDR3 DNA reads TGTGCCAGCAGCTGGACTAGCGGGCCGCAAGAGACCCAGTACTTC. It is translated as CASSWTSGPQETQYF.

The V and J genes are TRBV19 and TRBJ1-5; TRBD1 is a possible D gene (6 bases). Trimming took off 3 bases at V and 0 bases at J, with 15 bases between the two ends. The CDR3 runs 17 residues. Germline CDR1 is LNHDA and CDR2 is SQIVND (reference sequence). The CDR3 DNA reads TGTGCCAGTAGTATTTCACCGGACAGCAATAGCAATCAGCCCCAGCATTTT. As protein: CASSISPDSNSNQPQHF.

This sequence joins TRBV5-3 and TRBJ1-1, with D unresolved. TRBV5-3 is assigned to the ORF class and has an uncertain function. V shed 1 base and J shed 4 bases, with 2 bases lying between them. CDR3 length equals 11 residues. CDR3 residues: CARSLSTEAFF. DNA of the CDR3: TGTGCCAGAAGCTTGAGCACTGAAGCTTTCTTT.

V and J are TRBV3-1 (or the pseudogene TRBV3-2) and TRBJ2-3, with 10 bases identical to TRBD1. Germline V gene lookup returns CDR1 LGHDT and CDR2 YNNKEL (reference sequence). V trimming: 5 bases; J trimming: 1 base; junction bases outside the gene matches: 3. This CDR3 spans 15 amino acids. The DNA for the CDR3 is TGTGCCAGCAGCTCGACAGGGGGCGGCACAGATACGCAGTATTTT. Its protein is CASSSTGGGTDTQYF.

The chain combines TRBV5-8 with TRBJ1-2, with TRBD1 as a possible D gene (5 bases). Germline V gives CDR1 SGHTS, CDR2 YDEGEE. V lost 3 bases to trimming and J lost 2 bases, with 11 bases between them. The CDR3 has 14 residues. The CDR3 nucleotides read TGTGCCAGCAGCTACGGACGGGGGAACTATGGCTACACCTTC. Its translation is CASSYGRGNYGYTF.

The rearrangement links TRBV5-6 to TRBJ2-7; TRBD1 agrees at 9 bases. The germline CDR1 and CDR2 sequences are SGHDT and YYEEEE. The CDR3 runs 15 residues. J gave up 4 bases and V 2 bases, and 7 bases lay outside the gene matches. CDR3 DNA sequence: TGTGCCAGCAGCTTACTCGGGACAGGGAATTACGAGCAGTACTTC. As protein: CASSLLGTGNYEQYF.

V gene TRBV5-1 combines with J gene TRBJ1-3; the D is unclear. V shed 4 bases and J shed 0 bases, with 11 bases lying between them. The CDR3 has 15 amino acids. The germline V gene encodes CDR1 SGHRS and CDR2 YFSETQ. Here the CDR3 DNA reads TGCGCCAGCAGCCCCGACGGTTTCTCTGGAAACACCATATATTTT. Its translation is CASSPDGFSGNTIYF.

The chain joins TRBV5-5 to TRBJ2-5; TRBD1 matches at 8 bases. CDR1 is SGHKS and CDR2 is YYEKEE in the germline V gene (reference sequence). Germline trimming cut 0 bases from V and 5 bases from J; bases unmatched to any gene: 9. The CDR3 sequence is 16 residues long. The CDR3 here is CASSLGPRTGSETQYF. The CDR3 DNA sequence: TGTGCCAGCAGCTTGGGCCCCAGGACAGGGTCTGAGACCCAGTACTTC.

This chain links TRBV6-5 with TRBJ1-5; 9 bases align to TRBD1. The germline CDR1 and CDR2 sequences are MNHEY and SVGAGI. The CDR3 runs 13 residues. V lost 5 bases to trimming and J lost 6 bases; unmatched junction nucleotides: 2. CDR3 sequence: CASSRTGVQPQHF. Written as DNA, the CDR3 is TGTGCCAGCAGTAGGACAGGGGTTCAGCCCCAGCATTTT.

This sequence joins TRBV28 and TRBJ2-2; 9 nucleotides line up with TRBD2. Trimming cost V 3 bases and J 3 bases; bases outside gene matches: 5. The V gene's germline CDR1 is MDHEN and CDR2 SYDVKM. The CDR3 length is 16 residues. As DNA, the CDR3 is TGTGCCAGCAGTTTCGCGGTAGCGGGGGACACCGGGGAGCTGTTTTTT. This sequence encodes CASSFAVAGDTGELFF. Variable domain in full (rest from reference TRBV28 and TRBJ2-2): DVKVTQSSRYLVKRTGEKVFLECVQDMDHENMFWYRQDPGLGLRLIYFSYDVKMKEKGDIPEGYSVSREKKERFSLILESASTNQTSMYLCASSFAVAGDTGELFFGEGSRLTVL.

This clone was picked up one time. The chain recombines TRBV6-5 with TRBJ1-1, with 11 bases that match TRBD1. Germline V CDR1 and CDR2: MNHEY, SVGAGI. The length of the CDR3 is 15 residues. The V gene end was trimmed by 10 bases and the J gene end by 0 bases; junction bases not matched to a gene: 7. CDR3 protein: CATGQGARMNTEAFF. The CDR3 nucleotides read TGTGCCACCGGACAGGGGGCCCGGATGAACACTGAAGCTTTCTTT.

The rearrangement links TRBV28 to TRBJ1-1, with D unresolved. V lost 8 bases and J lost 1, with 5 bases in between. Germline loops: CDR1 MDHEN, CDR2 SYDVKM. CDR3 length equals 11 residues. CDR3 DNA sequence: TGTGCCAGCGACGGGAACACTGAAGCTTTCTTT. It encodes CASDGNTEAFF. Supplemented by reference TRBV28 and TRBJ1-1, the full variable domain reads DVKVTQSSRYLVKRTGEKVFLECVQDMDHENMFWYRQDPGLGLRLIYFSYDVKMKEKGDIPEGYSVSREKKERFSLILESASTNQTSMYLCASDGNTEAFFGQGTRLTVV.

The table lists this clone with a count of one. The rearrangement links TRBV9 to TRBJ2-1; 9 bases are shared with TRBD1. V lost 4 bases and J lost 4; bases outside the gene matches: 6. The CDR3 extends over 15 amino acids. Germline V gives CDR1 SGDLS, CDR2 YYNGEE. The CDR3 spells CASSKRDRGYNEQFF. The CDR3 DNA reads TGTGCCAGCAGCAAAAGAGACAGGGGGTACAATGAGCAGTTCTTC.

This chain uses TRBV2 with TRBJ2-5, with D possibly being TRBD2 (5 bases). Germline CDR1 is SNHLY and CDR2 is FYNNEI. There are 14 residues in the CDR3. Trimming pared 8 bases from V and 7 bases from J, leaving 20 bases between. The CDR3 DNA follows: TGTGCCAGCTCACAACGGACTGCCCTCGGGACCCAGTACTTC. Residues: CASSQRTALGTQYF.